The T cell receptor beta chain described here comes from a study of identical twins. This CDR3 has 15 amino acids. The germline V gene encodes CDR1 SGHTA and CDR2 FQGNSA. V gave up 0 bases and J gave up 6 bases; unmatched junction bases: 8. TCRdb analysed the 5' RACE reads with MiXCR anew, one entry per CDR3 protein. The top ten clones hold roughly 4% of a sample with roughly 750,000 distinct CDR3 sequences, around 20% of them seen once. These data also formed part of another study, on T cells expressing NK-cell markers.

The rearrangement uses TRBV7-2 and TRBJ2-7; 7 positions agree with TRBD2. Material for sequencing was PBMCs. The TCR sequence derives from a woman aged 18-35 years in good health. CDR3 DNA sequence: TGTGCCAGCAGCTTAGCGCCCGGGGGGAGTGGCGAGCAGTACTTC. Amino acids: CASSLAPGGSGEQYF.